This T cell receptor (beta chain) derives from a study of identical twins. Study findings and constraints: Memory repertoires showed no such pattern, whereas abundant cord blood beta clonotypes carried fewer insertions. In beta out-of-frame sequences, the excess sharing between twins was weaker. The study reached conclusions through statistical analysis that was cross-sectional, not following the same donors.

This clonotype was seen ten or more times. What it binds is not known. Template switching added a universal primer site; cDNA carried unique molecular identifiers. MiXCR, run by TCRdb on the 5' RACE reads, gives a single entry per CDR3 protein. This table has 1.5 million to 2 million distinct CDR3 sequences, roughly 35% appearing once. CDR1 and CDR2 (germline): MDHEN, SYDVKM. V lost 6 bases, J lost 4 bases, and 6 bases lay in between. This CDR3 spans 12 amino acids. Sequenced material: cord blood. The sequence was collected from a newborn girl in good health. This chain uses TRBV28 with TRBJ1-4; D call uncertain. CDR3 sequence (DNA): TGTGCCAGCAGGACGGTTAATGAAAAACTGTTTTTT. As protein: CASRTVNEKLFF.